The 2 T cell receptor beta chains listed next were all sequenced from one sample in a study of shared clonotypes between healthy human individuals. The naive CD8 population came from CD45RO-negative cells selected for CCR7, without terminally differentiated effector memory CD45RA+ cells. Produced via immunoSEQ multiplex PCR; TCRdb's table is partial and in-frame only. Among hundreds of thousands of clones listed, roughly 95% were seen once. The sample taken for sequencing was naive CD8+ T cells sorted from blood. These receptors were collected from a young woman in good health.

The chain's CDR3 is CASSIPDRGHLDSNQPQHF. The CDR3 nucleotides read TGTGCCAGTAGTATTCCGGACAGGGGGCACCTAGATAGCAATCAGCCCCAGCATTTT. The rearrangement links TRBV19 to TRBJ1-5; 11 positions match TRBD1. V dropped 3 bases and J dropped 0; count of bases not matched to a gene: 10. Germline V gene data show CDR1 as LNHDA and CDR2 as SQIVND (reference sequence). The CDR3 totals 19 residues.

The J gene is TRBJ1-1, the V gene TRBV10-2; D is possibly TRBD1 (6 bases). Germline values: CDR1 WSHSY, CDR2 SAAADI. The CDR3 is 13 residues long. V lost 7 bases to trimming and J lost 1 base, with 10 bases between them. The CDR3 DNA reads as TGCGCCAGCAAGCTGGGACAGAACACTGAAGCTTTCTTT. This codes for CASKLGQNTEAFF.